This T cell receptor (beta chain) was retrieved from a study of beta chain features in type 1 diabetes. About this clone: The same CDR3 arises from other DNA sequences in this sample as well.

V dropped 3 bases and J dropped 7 bases, with 4 bases sitting between them. This CDR3 has 11 amino acids. Germline V gene lookup returns CDR1 KGHSH and CDR2 LQKENI. Reverse transcription of all isolated RNA meant that expressed TCRB transcripts were sequenced. Using immunoSEQ multiplex PCR, the repertoire was profiled, and TCRdb retains in-frame clones only, with some absent. The sample has roughly 400,000 clones, approximately 14% seen once. This TCR came from a man under 40 in good health. The specimen sequenced was naive CD4+ T cells from blood. V and J are TRBV18 and TRBJ2-1; unclear D gene. The CDR3 coding sequence is TGTGCCAGCTCACCGCAGAATGAGCAGTTCTTC. Its protein is CASSPQNEQFF. The full variable domain, completed using reference TRBV18 and TRBJ2-1, is NAGVMQNPRHLVRRRGQEARLRCSPMKGHSHVYWYRQLPEEGLKFMVYLQKENIIDESGMPKERFSAEFPKEGPSILRIQQVVRGDSAAYFCASSPQNEQFFGPGTRLTVL.